The 21 T cell receptor beta chains listed next were all sequenced from one sample in a study of blood T cell repertoires in COVID-19. Produced via immunoSEQ multiplex PCR; TCRdb's table is partial and in-frame only. The sample has roughly 54,000 clones, more than 85% seen once. Sequenced input: peripheral blood. Receptor source: a man over 45 with acute or convalescent COVID-19.

This clone turned up a few times. The chain combines TRBV11-2 with TRBJ2-2; perhaps TRBD1 as D (5 bases). The CDR3 has 15 residues. Between the trimmed V and J ends, which lost 5 bases and 2 bases, there was a span of 12 bases. Per the germline V gene, CDR1 is SGHAT and CDR2 is FQNNGV. CDR3: CASSVRGGNTGELFF. Written as DNA, the CDR3 is TGTGCCAGCAGCGTAAGGGGCGGAAACACCGGGGAGCTGTTTTTT. The full variable domain, completed using reference TRBV11-2 and TRBJ2-2, is EAGVAQSPRYKIIEKRQSVAFWCNPISGHATLYWYQQILGQGPKLLIQFQNNGVVDDSQLPKDRFSAERLKGVDSTLKIQPAKLEDSAVYLCASSVRGGNTGELFFGEGSRLTVL.

V usage is TRBV18 and J usage is TRBJ1-1; TRBD1 matches at 9 bases. V lost 4 bases, J lost 1 base, and 4 bases stayed unmatched. The CDR3 is 15 amino acids. CDR1 KGHSH and CDR2 LQKENI come from the germline V gene. CDR3 in amino acids: CASSLGQGPNTEAFF. The DNA of the CDR3 is TGTGCCAGCTCACTCGGACAGGGGCCGAACACTGAAGCTTTCTTT.

This chain links TRBV5-1 with TRBJ2-7, with TRBD2 matching over 11 bases. Germline CDR1 and CDR2: SGHRS and YFSETQ. Germline trimming cut 3 bases from V and 3 bases from J; bases unmatched to any gene: 11. CDR3 length: 17 residues. This chain's CDR3 is CASSSGKGTSGVYEQYF. The CDR3 nucleotides read TGCGCCAGCAGCTCTGGAAAGGGGACTAGCGGAGTCTACGAGCAGTACTTC.

The J gene is TRBJ1-2, the V gene TRBV12-3 or TRBV12-4; no clear D. Trimming took off 7 bases at V and 4 bases at J, with 13 bases between the two ends. CDR3 length equals 13 residues. CDR3 DNA: TGTGCCAGCAACCTAGCGGGGTTCTATGGCTACACCTTC. This sequence encodes CASNLAGFYGYTF.

The chain carries TRBV6-5 and TRBJ2-7, with D unclear. V was trimmed by 6 bases and J by 4 bases, leaving 13 bases between them. CDR1 is MNHEY and CDR2 is SVGAGI in the germline V gene. CDR3 length: 13 residues. The CDR3 region is CASSRVPGYEQYF. CDR3 DNA sequence: TGTGCCAGCAGCCGGGTCCCTGGTTACGAGCAGTACTTC.

This chain joins TRBV29-1 and TRBJ1-3, with unresolved D. V was cut by 3 bases and J by 8 bases, with 8 bases left in between. Germline V gives CDR1 SQVTM, CDR2 ANQGSEA. The CDR3 is made up of 11 amino acids. CDR3 in DNA: TGCAGCGTTGAGTACGGGGACACCATATATTTT. It specifies CSVEYGDTIYF.

This clone appeared a single time. The V gene is TRBV10-3, the J gene TRBJ1-2; 10 positions agree with TRBD1. Germline-derived CDR1 and CDR2 are ENHRY and SYGVKD. CDR3 length equals 13 residues. Losses at the gene ends were 4 bases for V and 5 bases for J; bases not matched to a gene: 1. The CDR3 spells CAISGTGGYGYTF. CDR3 DNA: TGTGCCATCAGTGGGACAGGGGGGTATGGCTACACCTTC.

V gene TRBV30 combines with J gene TRBJ2-7, with unresolved D. This CDR3 region has 15 residues. V was clipped by 3 bases and J by 3 bases, with 18 bases between them. The germline V gene has CDR1 GTSNPN and CDR2 SVGIG (reference sequence). The CDR3 DNA follows: TGTGCCTGGAGACCGAAGGTTAGACACGTCTACGAGCAGTACTTC. It yields the protein CAWRPKVRHVYEQYF.

This clone was detected only a few times. The chain joins TRBV29-1 to TRBJ2-7, with a possible D match to TRBD1 (5 bases). Germline V CDR1 and CDR2: SQVTM, ANQGSEA. This CDR3 has 13 amino acids. With 1 base removed from V and 3 bases from J, the gap between germline ends came to 10 bases. CDR3 DNA sequence: TGCAGCGTTGAAGGTGTCAGGGACTACGAGCAGTACTTC. This codes for CSVEGVRDYEQYF.

The chain carries TRBV24-1 and TRBJ2-7, with a tentative D call TRBD2 (6 bases). In germline, CDR1 is KGHDR, CDR2 SFDVKD. V lost 1 base, J lost 4 bases, and 13 bases lay in between. CDR3 size: 15 residues. CDR3 in amino acids: CATSDFAAGSYEQYF. In nucleotides, the CDR3 is TGTGCCACCAGTGATTTTGCGGCGGGAAGTTACGAGCAGTACTTC.

This chain joins TRBV5-1 and TRBJ2-3, with 14 bases fitting TRBD2. Germline lookup yields CDR1 SGHRS and CDR2 YFSETQ. After removal of 4 bases from V and 4 bases from J, the junction contained 14 bases not matched to a gene. This CDR3 comprises 19 residues. CDR3: CASSPTGLAGELWSDTQYF. The CDR3, as DNA: TGCGCCAGCAGCCCGACGGGACTAGCGGGAGAATTATGGTCAGATACGCAGTATTTT.

The chain recombines TRBV5-6 with TRBJ2-2, with D tentatively TRBD2 (6 bases). The CDR3 runs to 14 residues. Germline values: CDR1 SGHDT, CDR2 YYEEEE. V shed 2 bases and J shed 6 bases, with 11 bases lying between them. CDR3 in amino acids: CASSLQAGAGELFF. Here the CDR3 DNA reads TGTGCCAGCAGCTTACAAGCGGGCGCCGGGGAGCTGTTTTTT.

The chain recombines TRBV27 with TRBJ2-7; weak D call: TRBD1 (5 bases). The CDR3 totals 15 residues. From germline, CDR1 is MNHEY and CDR2 SMNVEV (reference sequence). The V gene lost 0 bases and the J gene lost 1 base, with 10 bases spanning the gap. The CDR3 DNA sequence: TGTGCCAGCAGTTTATCTGACAGTAGTTCCTACGAGCAGTACTTC. Its protein product is CASSLSDSSSYEQYF.

The chain employs TRBV7-6 and TRBJ1-4; perhaps TRBD1 as D (5 bases). Germline lookup yields CDR1 SGHVS and CDR2 FNYEAQ. Trimming removed 3 bases from V and 6 bases from J, with 17 bases in between. The CDR3 sequence is 16 residues long. The CDR3 nucleotides are TGTGCCAGCAGCTTGAGTGGAAAGGGAGGGGATGAAAAACTGTTTTTT. It yields the protein CASSLSGKGGDEKLFF.

The chain couples TRBV4-1 to TRBJ2-7; 9 bases fit TRBD1. After removal of 1 base from V and 2 bases from J, the junction contained 3 bases not matched to a gene. This CDR3 has 15 amino acids. Per germline, CDR1 MGHRA and CDR2 YSYEKL. CDR3 DNA: TGCGCCAGCAGCCAAGGGACAGGGGTTACCTACGAGCAGTACTTC. Residues: CASSQGTGVTYEQYF.

V gene TRBV27 combines with J gene TRBJ1-4; TRBD1 agrees at 8 bases. Germline CDR1 and CDR2: MNHEY and SMNVEV (reference sequence). The CDR3 consists of 14 residues. V dropped 6 bases and J dropped 4; count of bases not matched to a gene: 4. The CDR3 protein is CASRRQGLNEKLFF. CDR3 DNA sequence: TGTGCCAGCAGAAGACAGGGGCTTAATGAAAAACTGTTTTTT.

This chain joins TRBV23-1 and TRBJ1-2; tentative D call: TRBD1 (6 bases). TRBV23-1 is labeled an ORF, and its function is uncertain. The CDR3 contains 17 residues. The germline V and J ends were trimmed by 2 bases and 4 bases, with 20 bases remaining between them. The CDR3 region is CASSQTPRGRLTYGYTF. The CDR3 DNA follows: TGCGCCAGCAGTCAAACCCCGCGGGGGCGCCTGACCTATGGCTACACCTTC.

The gene calls are TRBV6-5 and TRBJ1-1; TRBD1 is a possible D gene (5 bases). The CDR3 has 13 amino acids. V was shortened by 3 bases and J by 8 bases, with 13 bases between the two germline ends. The V gene's germline CDR1 is MNHEY and CDR2 SVGAGI. CDR3 nucleotides: TGTGCCAGCAGTTATAGGGGCAGCCGCGAAGCTTTCTTT. Protein sequence: CASSYRGSREAFF.

The chain employs TRBV5-6 and TRBJ2-5; D may be TRBD1 (6 bases). The ends were cut back, 0 bases at V and 3 bases at J, with 6 bases in the middle. The CDR3 is made up of 13 amino acids. Germline values: CDR1 SGHDT, CDR2 YYEEEE. CDR3 sequence reads: CASSLGQEETQYF. The CDR3 bases are TGTGCCAGCAGCTTGGGACAGGAAGAGACCCAGTACTTC.

The rearrangement links TRBV18 to TRBJ2-6; 12 bases fit TRBD2. There are 17 residues in the CDR3. CDR1 KGHSH and CDR2 LQKENI come from the germline V gene. Losses at the gene ends were 5 bases for V and 0 bases for J; bases not matched to a gene: 2. CDR3 bases: TGTGCCAGCTCAAGGACTAGCGGGACCTCTGGGGCCAACGTCCTGACTTTC. Protein: CASSRTSGTSGANVLTF.

The gene calls are TRBV5-1 and TRBJ2-1, with 7 bases fitting TRBD2. The CDR3 contains 13 residues. The V and J ends lost 4 bases and 7 bases, in that order; junction bases with no gene match: 5. Germline CDR1 reads SGHRS; CDR2 reads YFSETQ. CDR3 amino acids: CASSTGTTNEQFF. Here the CDR3 DNA reads TGCGCCAGCAGCACCGGGACTACTAATGAGCAGTTCTTC.